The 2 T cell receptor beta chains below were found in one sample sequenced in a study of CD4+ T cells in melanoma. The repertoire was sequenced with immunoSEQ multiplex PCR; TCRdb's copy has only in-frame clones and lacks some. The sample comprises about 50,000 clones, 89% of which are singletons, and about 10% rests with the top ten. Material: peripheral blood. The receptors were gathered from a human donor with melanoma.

The CDR3 nucleotides are TGTGCCAGCAGCTTTGAAACTCCGGGACAGGGATTTTACGAGCAGTACTTC. This sequence encodes CASSFETPGQGFYEQYF. This chain links TRBV7-9 with TRBJ2-7; 9 nucleotides line up with TRBD1. Germline V gene data show CDR1 as SEHNR and CDR2 as FQNEAQ (reference sequence). Trimming at V came to 3 bases and at J to 4 bases, leaving 13 bases not matched to a gene. The CDR3 has 17 amino acids.

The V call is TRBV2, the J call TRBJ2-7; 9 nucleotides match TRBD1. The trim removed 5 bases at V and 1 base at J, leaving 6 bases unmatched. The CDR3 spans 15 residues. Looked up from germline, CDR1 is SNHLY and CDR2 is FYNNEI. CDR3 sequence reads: CASSPAGQGSYEQYF. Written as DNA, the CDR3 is TGTGCCAGCAGTCCAGCCGGACAGGGGTCCTACGAGCAGTACTTC.